This T cell receptor (beta chain) came from a study of Graves' ophthalmopathy and Graves' hyperthyroidism (dated by TCRdb to the late 2010s). Background on the whole study: Hyperthyroidism was defined as stable when no progression to ophthalmopathy occurred within 18 months of follow-up. The study used signatures of the TCR beta repertoire to tell Graves' ophthalmopathy apart from Graves' hyperthyroidism and to predict which patients would progress to ophthalmopathy. In total, around 140 blood samples were TCR-sequenced: 43 ophthalmopathy, some 75 hyperthyroidism and some 17 hyperthyroidism-to-ophthalmopathy patients. A discovery set of about 99 patients (43 ophthalmopathy, fewer than 60 stable hyperthyroidism) was enrolled to explore V-J signatures distinguishing ophthalmopathy from hyperthyroidism. For independent validation, a separate cohort was made up of approximately 19 hyperthyroidism patients plus 17 patients who later progressed from hyperthyroidism to ophthalmopathy. In about 6 hyperthyroidism patients, T-cell repertoires of thyroid tissue and blood were compared. After sampling, hyperthyroidism patients received methimazole starting at 30 mg daily, and ophthalmopathy patients received high-dose intravenous methylprednisolone.

The research as a whole found: The 13-signature model separated ophthalmopathy from stable hyperthyroidism with 85% to 90% sensitivity and around 81% specificity in cross-validation, and 80%/75% in the test set. Sample size was not predetermined statistically, and investigators were not blinded to group allocation. In validation, the model predicted ophthalmopathy progression with more than 70% sensitivity and less than 80% specificity; approximately 12 predicted patients were CT-confirmed with GO in a median of 6.5 months. Most of the expanded thyroid clonotypes with a frequency above 0.001 were also detected in blood, and it was suggested that the thyroid immune response may be reflected by blood repertoires.

For repertoire sequencing, the TCR beta CDR3 regions were amplified from RNA transcripts. HTBI primers and the Qiagen OneStep RT-PCR kit were used in a first-round RT-PCR, which was followed by a second-round multiplex PCR, size selection and purification. Libraries were sequenced on an Illumina HiSeq2000 using paired-end 100 bp reads. As for the authors' bioinformatics: SOAPnuke was used to process the reads, removing any read that contained adapters or uncalled bases, had a mean Phred below 15, or lacked an exact match to the constant primer or identifier. High-quality paired reads were merged with COPE v1.2.5. Unique nucleotide sequences were defined as clonotypes and aligned to IMGT TRB V, D and J references using MiTCR v1.1. Only V-J combinations with frequency above 0.0001 were analysed, covering more than 99% of repertoires. A TCR clonal expansion and chaos score per V-J combination was defined as the ratio of F50 clonal expansion to chaos observed in the TCRdist matrix. Welch's t-statistics and random forest were used to reduce features to 13 V-J combinations, which were fed into a naive Bayes classifier. The Morisita-Horn index was used to measure how similar the thyroid and blood repertoires were. In TCRdb, the public reads were trimmed at Q25 with fastp and aligned with MiXCR, with productive beta chains retained. Rows with a matching CDR3 protein are joined into one entry that keeps the most common DNA and genes. The V and J calls were not made by the authors but by TCRdb's processing. In all, the sample holds around 1.1 million distinct CDR3 sequences, and 35% to 40% of those were seen once. The ten most abundant clones make up around 10% of the sample.

The CDR3 starts with the cysteine, ends with the phenylalanine, and has 15 residues. Kept here is only the CDR3 DNA, which spans 45 bases and is read in frame from base 1. V gives up 4 bases and J gives up 1 base, and the segment between their germline ends measures 15 bases. CDR1 SGHRS and CDR2 YFSETQ were looked up in the germline V gene. Patients with hyperthyroidism were aged 18 to 65 years, had been newly diagnosed, and had a disease duration of less than 2 months. Anyone with other autoimmune diseases, uncontrolled infections, pregnancy or lactation was excluded from the study. Diagnosis relied on clinical symptoms, serum thyroxine, TRAb, thyroid ultrasound and orbital computed tomography. Total RNA was extracted with Trizol reagent and quality-checked on an Agilent 2100 Bioanalyzer. This clonotype was detected only a few times. The antigen it recognizes is unknown. Per-base qualities were not stored, and no clone one base away is much larger.

The sample comprised peripheral blood or thyroid tissue (not recorded which). The origin of this receptor is an adult man with Graves' hyperthyroidism. This sequence uses TRBV5-1 and TRBJ2-7, and possibly TRBD2, on 5 matching bases. The DNA is as follows: TGCGCCAGCAGCCTCTACGGGGTCAAATCCTACGAGCAGTACTTC. Protein translation: CASSLYGVKSYEQYF. The CDR3, completed at both ends by the reference TRBV5-1 and TRBJ2-7 genes, gives the full variable domain KAGVTQTPRYLIKTRGQQVTLSCSPISGHRSVSWYQQTPGQGLQFLFEYFSETQRNKGNFPGRFSGRQFSNSRSEMNVSTLELGDSALYLCASSLYGVKSYEQYFGPGTRLTVT.